The clone carrying this TCR beta chain appeared once. The target antigen is unknown. The sample belongs to a study of identifying expanded T cells in peripheral blood. Germline CDR1 reads SGHAT; CDR2 reads FQNNGV. Deletions cut 7 bases from V and 1 base from J, with 13 bases between. CDR3 length: 14 residues. During the collection period, no donor immune events like infections were recorded. Profiled with immunoSEQ multiplex PCR; TCRdb holds only in-frame clones, not every one. This sample has about 100,000 clones, with 80% to 90% found just once. Study results and caveats: Across healthy donors, higher total template counts meant significantly greater roughly 2-week count variance. Over about two and four weeks, about 16 and 20 clones changed, versus 1.2 between replicates.

The receptor's source is a person aged 18 to 70 in good health. This chain links TRBV11-2 with TRBJ1-1; D not certain. Material for sequencing was blood. Written as DNA, the CDR3 is TGTGCCAGCAAACTAGGTAATTCGAACACTGAAGCTTTCTTT. Amino acid sequence: CASKLGNSNTEAFF.